The 18 T cell receptor beta chains listed next were all sequenced from one sample in a study of identical twins. Each CDR3 protein is one row after TCRdb ran MiXCR on the 5' RACE reads. The data contain some 630,000 distinct CDR3 sequences, under 8.5% of them seen just once; the ten biggest clones take up 1.6%. This same sample was also part of a study on yellow fever vaccine responses in identical twins.

The sequencing input was PBMCs. The receptors were gathered from a woman aged 18-29 years in good health.

There are many counts of this clonotype. The gene calls are TRBV24-1 and TRBJ2-2; D possibly corresponds to TRBD2 (5 bases). The CDR3 is 14 amino acids. Germline CDR1 KGHDR, CDR2 SFDVKD. Trimming took 0 bases from V and 5 from J, leaving 6 bases between them. The CDR3 spells CATSDLSGTGELFF. The CDR3 DNA reads TGTGCCACCAGTGATTTGTCGGGGACCGGGGAGCTGTTTTTT.

The rearrangement uses TRBV4-1 and TRBJ2-3, with 10 bases aligning to TRBD2. CDR1 is MGHRA and CDR2 is YSYEKL in the germline V gene. CDR3 length: 14 amino acids. Unmatched junction bases numbered 11, after V lost 4 bases and J lost 13 bases. The CDR3 reads CASSRTGTSVVEYF. The CDR3 DNA reads TGCGCCAGCAGCCGTACCGGGACTAGCGTTGTGGAGTATTTT.

This clonotype was observed at least ten times. This chain connects TRBV29-1 to TRBJ2-1, with 7 positions matching TRBD2. J lost 2 bases, V lost 0 bases, and 7 bases had no gene match. This CDR3 contains 16 residues. Germline CDR1 SQVTM, CDR2 ANQGSEA. The CDR3 DNA reads as TGCAGCGTTGAAGAAGGACTAGGGGCTACCTACAATGAGCAGTTCTTC. It translates to CSVEEGLGATYNEQFF.

There are many counts of this clonotype. The rearrangement links TRBV25-1 to TRBJ1-5; 9 nucleotides agree with TRBD1. V lost 8 bases and J lost 1; bases outside the gene matches: 3. The CDR3 runs 14 residues. Per germline, CDR1 MGHDK and CDR2 SYGVNS. The chain's CDR3 is CASAGTGSNQPQHF. For the CDR3, the DNA is TGTGCCAGCGCCGGGACAGGGAGCAATCAGCCCCAGCATTTT.

The sample holds many counts of this clonotype. The chain carries TRBV4-1 and TRBJ2-3; 7 bases match TRBD2. Looked up from germline, CDR1 is MGHRA and CDR2 is YSYEKL. J lost 1 base, V lost 2 bases, and 3 bases had no gene match. CDR3 length: 15 amino acids. CDR3 in amino acids: CASSQLSGGTDTQYF. The CDR3 nucleotides are TGCGCCAGCAGCCAACTCAGCGGGGGCACAGATACGCAGTATTTT.

This clonotype was recorded many times. This chain joins TRBV5-1 and TRBJ1-1; tentative D call: TRBD1 (6 bases). Between the trimmed V and J ends, which lost 3 bases and 1 base, there was a span of 10 bases. The CDR3 length is 14 residues. CDR1 is SGHRS and CDR2 is YFSETQ in the germline V gene. The DNA for the CDR3 is TGCGCCAGCAGCTCAGGGGAGTCGAACACTGAAGCTTTCTTT. This sequence encodes CASSSGESNTEAFF. Supplemented by reference TRBV5-1 and TRBJ1-1, the full variable domain reads KAGVTQTPRYLIKTRGQQVTLSCSPISGHRSVSWYQQTPGQGLQFLFEYFSETQRNKGNFPGRFSGRQFSNSRSEMNVSTLELGDSALYLCASSSGESNTEAFFGQGTRLTVV.

The chain uses TRBV5-2 and TRBJ2-7; the table's TRBD2 call for D was not verified on the DNA. TRBV5-2 is a pseudogene. The CDR3 has 18 residues. CDR3 nucleotides: TGTGCCAGCTGTTACTACCTCCGGGGACTAGCTACCTCCTACGAGCAGTACTTC. This codes for CASCYYLRGLATSYEQYF.

A remark on this clonotype: A much larger clone is a single base away; this may be a read error. J is TRBJ2-7 and V is TRBV5-1; 7 nucleotides align to TRBD1. Germline V gene sequence: CDR1 SGHRS, CDR2 YFSETQ. Trimming removed 0 bases from V and 3 bases from J; junction bases left unmatched: 6. The CDR3 loop spans 15 amino acids. The CDR3 spells CASSLGAGGVYEQYF. The CDR3 DNA sequence: TGCGCCAGCAGCTTGGGTGCAGGGGGAGTCTACGAGCAGTACTTC.

Comments on this clonotype: This may arise from a read error, as a much more abundant clone is one base away. V usage is TRBV7-8 and J usage is TRBJ1-4, with a tentative D call TRBD1 (5 bases). The CDR3 sequence is 12 residues long. Germline lookup yields CDR1 SGHVS and CDR2 FQNEAQ. V lost 2 bases and J lost 7, with 5 bases in between. This CDR3 is CASSLQGEKLFF. CDR3 bases: TGTGCCAGCAGCTTACAGGGTGAAAAACTGTTTTTT.

This clonotype was found a few times. V and J are TRBV20-1 and TRBJ2-7; a possible D gene is TRBD2 (6 bases). The germline V and J ends were trimmed by 2 bases and 6 bases, with 20 bases remaining between them. This CDR3 spans 15 amino acids. Germline V gene data show CDR1 as DFQATT and CDR2 as SNEGSKA (reference sequence). CDR3 region: CSARLAGYSRGEQYF. Here the CDR3 DNA reads TGCAGTGCTAGACTCGCGGGATATTCGCGAGGCGAGCAGTACTTC.

This clonotype showed up many times. This sequence joins TRBV2 and TRBJ1-1, with 10 bases that match TRBD1. Germline V CDR1 and CDR2: SNHLY, FYNNEI. The CDR3 consists of 18 residues. J gave up 2 bases and V 8 bases, and 17 bases lay outside the gene matches. CDR3 bases: TGTGCCAGCGCATACCCCCTGGGACAGGGGTCCAGCAACACTGAAGCTTTCTTT. This codes for CASAYPLGQGSSNTEAFF.

In this sample, this clonotype turned up many times. The V and J genes are TRBV12-3 or TRBV12-4 and TRBJ1-5; D unresolved. This CDR3 spans 13 amino acids. The ends were cut back, 3 bases at V and 7 bases at J, with 10 bases in the middle. The CDR3 region is CASSLVPKQPQHF. The CDR3 nucleotides are TGTGCCAGCAGTTTGGTTCCGAAACAGCCCCAGCATTTT.

This clonotype has a single count. CDR3 protein: CASSSSGGGPHEQYF. DNA of the CDR3: TGTGCCAGCAGCTCCTCTGGGGGAGGGCCCCACGAGCAGTACTTC. The genes are TRBV5-4 and TRBJ2-7; 7 nucleotides align to TRBD2. Germline assignment: CDR1 SGHNT and CDR2 YYREEE (reference sequence). This CDR3 has 15 residues. J lost 5 bases, V lost 3 bases, and 11 bases had no gene match.

The J gene is TRBJ1-2, the V gene TRBV5-1, with D hard to call. The V and J ends lost 3 bases and 2 bases respectively, with 14 bases between them. The germline gives CDR1 SGHRS, CDR2 YFSETQ. This CDR3 region has 15 residues. The CDR3 is CASSSGIRGNYGYTF. The CDR3 nucleotides are TGCGCCAGCAGCTCCGGAATTAGAGGAAACTATGGCTACACCTTC.

This clonotype was picked up a small number of times. The V gene is TRBV7-2, the J gene TRBJ2-5; tentative D call: TRBD1 (6 bases). The length of the CDR3 is 14 residues. Germline V gives CDR1 SGHTA, CDR2 FQGNSA. V shed 2 bases and J shed 2 bases, with 9 bases lying between them. The CDR3 loop is CASSLYRAQETQYF. Written as DNA, the CDR3 is TGTGCCAGCAGCTTATACAGGGCACAAGAGACCCAGTACTTC.

This clonotype was seen only a few times. The rearrangement links TRBV19 to TRBJ2-7; 8 positions agree with TRBD1. This CDR3 spans 16 amino acids. J lost 0 bases, V lost 3 bases, and 7 bases had no gene match. CDR1 is LNHDA, CDR2 SQIVND, per germline (reference sequence). The CDR3 coding sequence is TGTGCCAGTAGTATCGGCGCGGGACAGGCCTCCTACGAGCAGTACTTC. Translating it yields CASSIGAGQASYEQYF.

The V and J genes are TRBV7-3 and TRBJ2-3, with D possibly TRBD2 on 6 matching bases. The CDR3 runs 16 residues. Germline V gene data show CDR1 as SGHTA and CDR2 as FQGTGA. V dropped 0 bases and J dropped 5 bases, with 15 bases sitting between them. DNA for the CDR3: TGTGCCAGCAGCTTAACGTTGTCGGGGACTGGAGATACGCAGTATTTT. Its translation: CASSLTLSGTGDTQYF.

This clonotype was observed at least ten times. The chain links TRBV20-1 to TRBJ1-1; 8 nucleotides line up with TRBD1. Germline V CDR1 and CDR2: DFQATT, SNEGSKA (reference sequence). With 0 bases clipped from V and 7 bases from J, the junction kept 4 bases outside the gene matches. CDR3 length equals 13 residues. CDR3 amino acids: CSAREPGQGEAFF. CDR3 DNA sequence: TGCAGTGCTAGAGAACCCGGACAGGGTGAAGCTTTCTTT.